This TCR beta chain came from a study of identical twins. TCRdb re-called the 5' RACE reads with MiXCR, one entry per CDR3 protein. Of roughly 260,000 distinct CDR3 sequences listed, 6% to 8.5% are singletons. Germline values: CDR1 MNHEY, CDR2 SVGAGI. This CDR3 has 13 amino acids. V was trimmed by 2 bases and J by 4 bases, leaving 8 bases between them. Regarding the study as a whole: Excess twin sharing in beta out-of-frame sequences was weaker. Twin-shared out-of-frame alpha sequences were enriched for low generation probability. Abundant beta clonotypes from cord blood bore fewer insertions; memory repertoires lacked this pattern.

Only a few counts were recorded for this clonotype. Its target is unknown. These sequences were also reported in another study, on yellow fever vaccine responses in identical twins. That paper adds: Twins reportedly mounted vaccine T cell responses that seemed partly convergent, partly personalized.

The chain combines TRBV6-5 with TRBJ1-2; no firm D call. The receptor was isolated from a woman aged 18-29 years in good health. Sequenced input: CD8+ T cells sorted from blood. The CDR3 loop is CASSYGTFYGYTF. The CDR3 DNA is TGTGCCAGCAGTTACGGCACTTTCTATGGCTACACCTTC.